The 25 T cell receptor beta chains listed next were all sequenced from one sample in a study of blood T cell repertoires in COVID-19. TCRdb's copy holds only in-frame clones and misses some; the assay was immunoSEQ multiplex PCR. The table records around 330,000 clones, around 86% of them present only once. Sequencing was done on a sample of PBMCs or T cells enriched from blood (not recorded which). All receptors come from a man between 60 and 75 years old who had recovered from COVID-19.

CDR3 region: CASSHPGQERCEQYF. CDR3 sequence (DNA): TGCGCCAGCAGCCACCCGGGACAGGAAAGGTGCGAGCAGTACTTC. This rearrangement joins TRBV10-1 to TRBJ2-7; 8 nucleotides line up with TRBD1. Germline V lookup: CDR1 WNHNN, CDR2 SYGVQD (reference sequence). CDR3 length: 15 residues. Trimming removed 6 bases from V and 6 bases from J; junction bases left unmatched: 13.

This clone was detected only once. CDR3 amino acids: CASSLEQGLLQPQHF. CDR3 nucleotides: TGTGCCAGCAGCTTGGAGCAGGGGTTGCTTCAGCCCCAGCATTTT. This chain connects TRBV5-5 to TRBJ1-5; D may be TRBD1 (6 bases). Germline CDR1 is SGHKS and CDR2 is YYEKEE (reference sequence). V was clipped by 0 bases and J by 6 bases, with 13 bases between them. This CDR3 spans 15 amino acids.

The chain combines TRBV10-1 with TRBJ2-1; 10 bases match TRBD1. In germline, CDR1 is WNHNN, CDR2 SYGVQD (reference sequence). The V gene end was trimmed by 2 bases and the J gene end by 0 bases; junction bases not matched to a gene: 10. The CDR3 runs to 19 residues. The CDR3 nucleotides read TGCGCCAGCAGTGAGGGCGGGACAGGGGTAATGAGCTCCTACAATGAGCAGTTCTTC. It yields the protein CASSEGGTGVMSSYNEQFF.

The chain couples TRBV19 to TRBJ1-5; TRBD1 aligns across 9 bases. The CDR3 is 16 residues long. From germline, CDR1 is LNHDA and CDR2 SQIVND (reference sequence). The trim removed 5 bases at V and 6 bases at J, leaving 11 bases unmatched. Written as DNA, the CDR3 is TGTGCCAGTAGTGACTGGGACAGGGAAAGGAGTCAGCCCCAGCATTTT. Residues: CASSDWDRERSQPQHF.

This chain connects TRBV6-5 to TRBJ1-2, with 8 positions matching TRBD1. V lost 0 bases to trimming and J lost 6 bases; unmatched junction nucleotides: 6. Germline loops: CDR1 MNHEY, CDR2 SVGAGI. The CDR3 runs to 15 residues. In DNA, the CDR3 is TGTGCCAGCAGTTACTCTTTCCAGGGGGCTAATGGCTACACCTTC. Protein sequence: CASSYSFQGANGYTF.

The chain joins TRBV29-1 to TRBJ2-1; D not certain. The CDR3 length is 11 residues. Per the germline V gene, CDR1 is SQVTM and CDR2 is ANQGSEA. V dropped 6 bases and J dropped 5 bases, with 8 bases sitting between them. CDR3 sequence reads: CSVAVHNEQFF. In DNA form, the CDR3 reads TGCAGCGTGGCGGTCCACAATGAGCAGTTCTTC.

V gene TRBV15 combines with J gene TRBJ1-2, with 9 bases identical to TRBD1. CDR1 LNHNV and CDR2 YYDKDF come from the germline V gene (reference sequence). Losses at the gene ends were 3 bases for V and 7 bases for J; bases not matched to a gene: 9. The CDR3 sequence is 15 residues long. The CDR3 region has the DNA TGTGCCACCAGCAGTTACCCGGGACAGGGTTTTGGCTACACCTTC. Its protein product is CATSSYPGQGFGYTF.

The V call is TRBV5-1, the J call TRBJ1-2; maybe TRBD1 (5 bases). Germline values: CDR1 SGHRS, CDR2 YFSETQ. Trimming shortened V by 2 bases and J by 6 bases, and 11 bases separated the two germline ends. CDR3 size: 13 residues. The DNA of the CDR3 is TGCGCCAGCAGCTTCGGGGGTGAGAATGGCTACACCTTC. Translating gives CASSFGGENGYTF.

The rearrangement joins TRBV5-1 to TRBJ2-5; 8 bases are shared with TRBD1. Unmatched junction bases numbered 3, after V lost 4 bases and J lost 1 base. Germline lookup yields CDR1 SGHRS and CDR2 YFSETQ. The CDR3 is made up of 14 amino acids. In DNA, the CDR3 is TGCGCCAGCAGCAAAGACAGGGGCCAAGAGACCCAGTACTTC. Its translation is CASSKDRGQETQYF.

This sequence joins TRBV7-9 and TRBJ2-3, with D unresolved. This CDR3 is 13 amino acids long. Trimming removed 4 bases from V and 2 bases from J, with 7 bases in between. Germline loops: CDR1 SEHNR, CDR2 FQNEAQ (reference sequence). The CDR3 loop reads CASSSRVTDTQYF. In nucleotides, the CDR3 is TGTGCCAGCAGCTCCCGAGTCACAGATACGCAGTATTTT.

This chain joins TRBV28 and TRBJ2-1; a possible D gene is TRBD2 (5 bases). Trimming shortened V by 7 bases and J by 3 bases, and 19 bases separated the two germline ends. Germline V gene sequence: CDR1 MDHEN, CDR2 SYDVKM. CDR3 length: 16 amino acids. The CDR3 DNA follows: TGTGCCAGCACCCCACCCGGGCTAGCCAGCTACAATGAGCAGTTCTTC. Translating gives CASTPPGLASYNEQFF. Filled out from reference TRBV28 and TRBJ2-1, the complete variable domain reads DVKVTQSSRYLVKRTGEKVFLECVQDMDHENMFWYRQDPGLGLRLIYFSYDVKMKEKGDIPEGYSVSREKKERFSLILESASTNQTSMYLCASTPPGLASYNEQFFGPGTRLTVL.

The rearrangement joins TRBV6-5 to TRBJ2-7, with unresolved D. With 6 bases removed from V and 0 bases from J, the gap between germline ends came to 15 bases. There are 15 residues in the CDR3. In germline, CDR1 is MNHEY, CDR2 SVGAGI. CDR3 loop: CASSVRGESSYEQYF. CDR3 in DNA: TGTGCCAGCAGCGTACGAGGCGAGAGCTCCTACGAGCAGTACTTC.

The chain combines TRBV14 with TRBJ1-2; D is undetermined. V was trimmed by 0 bases and J by 7 bases, leaving 9 bases between them. Looked up from germline, CDR1 is SGHDN and CDR2 is FVKESK. The CDR3 runs 13 residues. This chain's CDR3 is CASSQDYGGGYTF. The CDR3 nucleotides read TGTGCCAGCAGCCAAGATTATGGCGGTGGCTACACCTTC.

The V gene is TRBV6-5, the J gene TRBJ2-4, with TRBD1 identical over 8 bases. In germline, CDR1 is MNHEY, CDR2 SVGAGI. The CDR3 is 13 amino acids. J was trimmed by 6 bases and V by 6 bases; bases with no gene match: 4. In nucleotides, the CDR3 is TGTGCCAGCAGATTTACAGGGGGAAACATTCAGTACTTC. It codes for CASRFTGGNIQYF.

V is TRBV9 and J is TRBJ2-3; D might be TRBD2 (7 bases). This CDR3 has 17 residues. From germline, CDR1 is SGDLS and CDR2 YYNGEE. The ends were cut back, 2 bases at V and 1 base at J, with 17 bases in the middle. The CDR3 DNA sequence: TGTGCCAGCAGCGTTCAGGGGTTAGCGGGCCGCACAGATACGCAGTATTTT. This gives the protein CASSVQGLAGRTDTQYF.

This clone was seen a single time. The chain joins TRBV27 to TRBJ1-2, with D unresolved. CDR1 and CDR2 from the germline V gene are MNHEY and SMNVEV (reference sequence). V dropped 6 bases and J dropped 3 bases, with 11 bases sitting between them. The CDR3 contains 13 residues. The CDR3 DNA sequence: TGTGCCAGCAGGTCTCTGGGCCACTATGGCTACACCTTC. Protein: CASRSLGHYGYTF.

This clone was seen a single time. The V gene is TRBV3-1 (or the pseudogene TRBV3-2), the J gene TRBJ2-3, with 13 nucleotides matching TRBD2. Germline V gene lookup returns CDR1 LGHDT and CDR2 YNNKEL (reference sequence). V was clipped by 1 base and J by 4 bases; unmatched bases: 8. This CDR3 spans 18 amino acids. CDR3 in DNA: TGTGCCAGCAGCCAAGGAACTAGCGGGAGGGCTTTTTCAGATACGCAGTATTTT. Encoded protein: CASSQGTSGRAFSDTQYF.

The gene calls are TRBV11-1 and TRBJ2-1; TRBD1 agrees at 8 bases. The CDR3 length is 15 residues. With V trimmed by 1 base and J by 3 bases, 2 bases remained unmatched. Germline V CDR1 and CDR2: SGHAT, FQDESV (reference sequence). CDR3 sequence: CASSLGDRLYNEQFF. In nucleotides, the CDR3 is TGTGCCAGCAGCTTAGGGGACAGGCTCTACAATGAGCAGTTCTTC.

The chain joins TRBV5-4 to TRBJ1-4; TRBD1 aligns across 7 bases. CDR1 and CDR2 (germline): SGHNT, YYREEE (reference sequence). The V gene end was trimmed by 4 bases and the J gene end by 0 bases; junction bases not matched to a gene: 6. CDR3 size: 16 residues. The CDR3 sequence: CASSRDSPATNEKLFF. The CDR3 nucleotides are TGTGCCAGCAGCCGGGACAGCCCTGCAACTAATGAAAAACTGTTTTTT.

The rearrangement links TRBV6-2 or TRBV6-3 to TRBJ1-6; D not certain. With 2 bases removed from V and 5 bases from J, the gap between germline ends came to 10 bases. This CDR3 spans 15 amino acids. The V gene's germline CDR1 is MNHEY and CDR2 SVGEGT. CDR3 amino acids: CASSYRTPDNSPLHF. CDR3 bases: TGTGCCAGCAGTTACAGAACACCAGATAATTCACCCCTCCACTTT.

The chain recombines TRBV29-1 with TRBJ1-4, with 7 bases fitting TRBD1. The germline V gene encodes CDR1 SQVTM and CDR2 ANQGSEA. Trimming took 4 bases from V and 5 from J; bases not matched to a gene: 4. This CDR3 comprises 13 residues. In nucleotides, the CDR3 is TGCAGCGTTGCAAAGGGGGCGAATGAAAAACTGTTTTTT. It specifies CSVAKGANEKLFF.

The chain has TRBV3-1 (or the pseudogene TRBV3-2) and TRBJ1-6; D is unresolved. Trimming cost V 0 bases and J 19 bases, with 13 bases left between them. CDR1 LGHDT and CDR2 YNNKEL come from the germline V gene (reference sequence). CDR3 length: 12 residues. CDR3 loop: CASSQDRILVHF. The CDR3 DNA reads TGTGCCAGCAGCCAAGACCGAATACTCGTTCACTTT.

The genes are TRBV10-3 and TRBJ1-2; D not certain. CDR1 ENHRY and CDR2 SYGVKD come from the germline V gene. CDR3 length: 12 residues. Trimming left V 10 bases short and J 1 base short, with 10 bases between. The CDR3 sequence: CATTNLNYGYTF. CDR3 bases: TGTGCCACCACAAACCTTAACTATGGCTACACCTTC.

The rearrangement uses TRBV6-5 and TRBJ1-4; no firm D call. The germline V gene encodes CDR1 MNHEY and CDR2 SVGAGI. V was trimmed by 3 bases and J by 3 bases, leaving 14 bases between them. CDR3 length: 16 amino acids. CDR3 residues: CASSYSGFGANEKLFF. CDR3 nucleotide sequence: TGTGCCAGCAGTTATTCGGGGTTTGGAGCTAATGAAAAACTGTTTTTT.

This rearrangement joins TRBV7-8 to TRBJ2-5; 7 bases map to TRBD2. The CDR3 sequence is 17 residues long. The germline gives CDR1 SGHVS, CDR2 FQNEAQ. The V and J ends lost 2 bases and 3 bases, in that order; junction bases with no gene match: 12. DNA of the CDR3: TGTGCCAGCAGCTTATGGGTCGCGGCGGGAGTAGAAGAGACCCAGTACTTC. It yields the protein CASSLWVAAGVEETQYF.